The following is a TCR beta chain sequence with its context. In the study's own analysis: The assay estimated nucleated cells by amplifying reference gene primers. Profiling relied on immunoSEQ multiplex PCR, and the TCRdb table lists in-frame clones only, not all of them. That table furnishes V, J and clone size, whereas the DNA furnished D and trimming. The data hold around 110,000 clones, with less than 95% observed a single time. The data stem from a study of blood T cell repertoires in COVID-19. The wider study: T cells, B-cell-depleted T cells, or PBMCs supplied cDNA or gDNA.

V was clipped by 5 bases and J by 8 bases, with 10 bases between them. The CDR3 spans 12 residues. In germline, CDR1 is SGHTA, CDR2 FQGNSA. The chain couples TRBV7-2 to TRBJ2-1; TRBD1 is a possible D gene (5 bases). The clonotype originates from a human donor with active COVID-19. The donor label of this sample is uncertain. The sequencing input was peripheral blood. In DNA form, the CDR3 reads TGTGCCAGCAGCCCTCAGGGCTATGAGCAGTTCTTC. This codes for CASSPQGYEQFF.